Below, one TCR beta chain is given with its context. What it binds is not known. A multiplex PCR was run with 60 Vbeta primers and 13 Jbeta primers. Only in-frame clones appear in the TCRdb table, and some are missing; sequencing was by immunoSEQ multiplex PCR. The sample carries about 170,000 clones, over 60% recorded once. This specimen comes from a study of cytomegalovirus exposure and HLA in healthy donors. General observations from the study: Available immune exposure information was restricted to CMV serostatus only. In a later analysis, the majority of CMV-associated beta chains seemingly showed HLA restriction.

Germline CDR1 reads SGHVS; CDR2 reads FQNEAQ. The CDR3 length is 18 residues. Between the trimmed V and J ends, which lost 5 bases and 7 bases, there was a span of 27 bases. Sequencing was carried out using PBMCs. V and J are TRBV7-8 and TRBJ2-1; D may be TRBD2 (6 bases). The TCR comes from a woman between 50 and 59 years old in good health and CMV-seropositive. CDR3 amino acids: CASSPMGLPGLQANEQFF. CDR3 nucleotides: TGTGCCAGCAGCCCTATGGGGCTTCCGGGACTGCAGGCTAATGAGCAGTTCTTC. The variable domain in full, with the rest retrieved from reference TRBV7-8 and TRBJ2-1, is GAGVSQSPRYKVAKRGQDVALRCDPISGHVSLFWYQQALGQGPEFLTYFQNEAQLDKSGLPSDRFFAERPEGSVSTLKIQRTQQEDSAVYLCASSPMGLPGLQANEQFFGPGTRLTVL.